These T cell receptor beta chains were read from a single sample in a study of CXCR3-negative and CXCR3-positive naive CD8 T cells. TCRdb reprocessed the 5' RACE reads, keeping one entry per CDR3 protein, no DNA. This sample lists about 45,000 distinct CDR3 sequences; its ten largest clones have roughly 10%. Sequencing was done on a sample of memory CD8+ T cells from blood. These receptors came from a human donor in good health. Some clones in this sample may be carry-over from other donors' samples. The CDR3 runs from the conserved cysteine through the conserved F or W.

j_call v_call cdr3_aa
TRBJ2-5 TRBV12-3/TRBV12-4 CASSLLTSAQETQYF
TRBJ1-2 TRBV7-9 CASSSTWRGAEHGGYTF
TRBJ2-7 TRBV28 CASSRTEGQYF
TRBJ2-1 TRBV19 CASSIISGFDEQFF
TRBJ2-1 TRBV13 CASSLWGAHEQFF
TRBJ1-2 TRBV27 CASSFTSNYGYTF
TRBJ2-7 TRBV4-3 CASSDSYSYEQYF
TRBJ2-7 TRBV12-3/TRBV12-4 CASSPLGTGPYEQYF
TRBJ2-7 TRBV7-8 CASSLGQGSSYEHYF
TRBJ2-3 TRBV15 CATSREGDYTDTQYF
TRBJ2-7 TRBV29-1 CSVEVGGSESYEQYF
TRBJ2-7 TRBV20-1 CSAPGGEGLTEQHF
TRBJ1-3 TRBV7-2 CASSPGRSSGNTIYF
TRBJ2-1 TRBV9 CASSSTGGSYNEQFF
TRBJ2-7 TRBV7-9 CASSIGQTDYEQYF
TRBJ2-1 TRBV2 CASRLAGGNNEQFF
TRBJ2-1 TRBV3-1 CASSHHGTSGGAIPYNEQFF
TRBJ1-2 TRBV7-9 CASSSADRSIYGYTF
TRBJ1-2 TRBV5-1 CASSPPDAPYGYTF
TRBJ2-1 TRBV15 CATSTLGSDEQFF
TRBJ1-2 TRBV7-6 CASSQGTEYGYTF
TRBJ1-2 TRBV25-1 CASSESGNGYTF
TRBJ1-1 TRBV5-1 CASSLVLMNTEAFF
TRBJ2-6 TRBV6-2/TRBV6-3 CASSYSLAGANVLTF
TRBJ2-1 TRBV12-3/TRBV12-4 CASSRLEVNNEQFF
TRBJ2-1 TRBV2 CASYRSTGISYNEQFF
TRBJ1-1 TRBV18 CASSPPEGAMNTEAFF
TRBJ2-1 TRBV6-4 CASSETTSGGVEQFF
TRBJ2-5 TRBV20-1 CSARGGEDGQTQYF
TRBJ2-2 TRBV29-1 CSVEDPGLNTGELFF
TRBJ2-3 TRBV11-2 CASSSGTGGLDTQYF
TRBJ2-5 TRBV29-1 CSVEATSGVAQETQYF
TRBJ1-1 TRBV9 CASSPDNFGTEAFF
TRBJ2-7 TRBV28 CASSLAYPGSSSYEQYF
TRBJ1-1 TRBV14 CACRLDGNTEAFF
TRBJ2-7 TRBV15 CATSSSRDRTYEQYF
TRBJ2-1 TRBV20-1 CSARGTSGVLFGNEQFF
TRBJ2-3 TRBV7-2 CASSLEGVGDLSTDTQYF
TRBJ2-7 TRBV7-9 CASSSGPYYEQYF
TRBJ2-7 TRBV6-2/TRBV6-3 CASSLWGESYEQYF
TRBJ2-7 TRBV7-7 CASSLVTPFYEQYF
TRBJ2-7 TRBV10-3 CAITPGGEQYF
TRBJ2-7 TRBV11-2 CASSQVRDSYEQYF